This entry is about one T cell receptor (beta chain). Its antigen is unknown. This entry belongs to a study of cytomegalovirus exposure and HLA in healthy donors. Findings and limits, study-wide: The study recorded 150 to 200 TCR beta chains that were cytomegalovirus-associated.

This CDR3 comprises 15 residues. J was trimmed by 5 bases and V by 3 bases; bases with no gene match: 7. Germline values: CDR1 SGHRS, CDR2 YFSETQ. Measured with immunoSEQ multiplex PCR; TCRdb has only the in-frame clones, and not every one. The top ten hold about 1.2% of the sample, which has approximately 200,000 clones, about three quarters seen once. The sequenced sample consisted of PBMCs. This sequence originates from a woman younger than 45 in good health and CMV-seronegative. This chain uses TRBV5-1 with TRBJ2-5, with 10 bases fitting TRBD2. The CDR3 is CASSSSGRAGETQYF. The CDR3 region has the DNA TGCGCCAGCAGCTCCAGCGGGAGGGCCGGGGAGACCCAGTACTTC.